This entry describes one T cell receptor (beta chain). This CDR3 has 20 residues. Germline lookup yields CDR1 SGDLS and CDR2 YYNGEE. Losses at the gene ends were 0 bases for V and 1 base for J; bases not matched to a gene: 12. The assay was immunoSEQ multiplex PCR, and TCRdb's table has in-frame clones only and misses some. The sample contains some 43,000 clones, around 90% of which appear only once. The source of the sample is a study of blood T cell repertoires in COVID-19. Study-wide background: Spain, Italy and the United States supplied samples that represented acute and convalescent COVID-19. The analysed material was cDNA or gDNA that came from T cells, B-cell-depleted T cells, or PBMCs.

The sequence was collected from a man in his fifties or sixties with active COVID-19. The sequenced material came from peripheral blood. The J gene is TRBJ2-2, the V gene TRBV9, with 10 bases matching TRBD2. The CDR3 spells CASSVAPSGGEGWNTGELFF. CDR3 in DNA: TGTGCCAGCAGCGTAGCGCCCAGCGGGGGGGAGGGGTGGAACACCGGGGAGCTGTTTTTT. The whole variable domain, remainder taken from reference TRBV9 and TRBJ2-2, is DSGVTQTPKHLITATGQRVTLRCSPRSGDLSVYWYQQSLDQGLQFLIQYYNGEERAKGNILERFSAQQFPDLHSELNLSSLELGDSALYFCASSVAPSGGEGWNTGELFFGEGSRLTVL.